The 20 T cell receptor beta chains presented below share a single source sample, sequenced in a study of regulatory T cells in long-lasting Graves disease. Specified time point: newly diagnosed GD, antithyroid drugs for less than 3 months. Construction of the TCR library relied on RNA isolated from PBMCs. According to the study, TCR beta libraries were built with iRepertoire HTBI primers and CDR3-region Arm-PCR. MiXCR was run by TCRdb on the multiplex PCR reads, yielding one entry per CDR3 protein. Of a few hundred thousand distinct CDR3 sequences in the sample, approximately 14% were seen once. This sample also belongs to another study, concerning T cells in Graves' hyperthyroidism and ophthalmopathy.

Sequenced material: peripheral blood mononuclear cells (PBMCs), taken at new diagnosis, from a patient treated with antithyroid drugs. Receptor source: a woman aged 45-65 years with Graves disease.

V and J are TRBV19 and TRBJ2-3, with 7 bases aligning to TRBD2. CDR1 is LNHDA and CDR2 is SQIVND in the germline V gene (reference sequence). J gave up 6 bases and V 4 bases, and 7 bases lay outside the gene matches. CDR3 length: 14 amino acids. CDR3 DNA sequence: TGTGCCAGTAGTAGTGGCGGGAGCATCGATACGCAGTATTTT. This codes for CASSSGGSIDTQYF. The complete variable domain, with remaining parts taken from reference TRBV19 and TRBJ2-3, reads DGGITQSPKYLFRKEGQNVTLSCEQNLNHDAMYWYRQDPGQGLRLIYYSQIVNDFQKGDIAEGYSVSREKKESFPLTVTSAQKNPTAFYLCASSSGGSIDTQYFGPGTRLTVL.

Only a few counts were recorded for this clonotype. The CDR3 loop reads CASRILRGLTEAFF. CDR3 bases: TGTGCCAGCAGGATTCTCAGGGGGCTCACTGAAGCTTTCTTT. This rearrangement joins TRBV28 to TRBJ1-1, with 8 bases aligning to TRBD1. CDR3 length: 14 amino acids. With 6 bases clipped from V and 4 bases from J, the junction kept 7 bases outside the gene matches. Germline assignment: CDR1 MDHEN and CDR2 SYDVKM.

This rearrangement joins TRBV10-1 to TRBJ2-1, with 13 bases fitting TRBD2. The CDR3 consists of 16 residues. Germline CDR1 is WNHNN and CDR2 is SYGVQD (reference sequence). The ends lost 6 bases at V and 9 bases at J; junction bases unmatched: 11. The CDR3 is CASSTGLAGVSSEQFF. In DNA form, the CDR3 reads TGCGCCAGCAGCACCGGACTAGCGGGAGTTTCTAGTGAGCAGTTCTTC.

This clonotype was observed at least ten times. V gene TRBV12-3 or TRBV12-4 combines with J gene TRBJ1-6; TRBD1 matches at 10 bases. J was trimmed by 7 bases and V by 5 bases; bases with no gene match: 5. This CDR3 is built from 15 residues. CDR3 amino acids: CASSPDRGRNSPLHF. The CDR3 bases are TGTGCCAGCAGTCCGGACAGGGGGAGGAATTCACCCCTCCACTTT.

The CDR3 is CASSQADRVETGYTF. In DNA form, the CDR3 reads TGCGCCAGCAGCCAAGCGGACAGGGTGGAGACTGGCTACACCTTC. The chain couples TRBV4-1 to TRBJ1-2; 8 bases map to TRBD1. CDR1 MGHRA and CDR2 YSYEKL come from the germline V gene. J lost 7 bases, V lost 1 base, and 8 bases had no gene match. This CDR3 is built from 15 residues.

This clonotype was counted ten times or more. The CDR3, as DNA: TGTGCCAGCAGCCAGACCCCGGGACAGGGGGAATCAGATACGCAGTATTTT. It codes for CASSQTPGQGESDTQYF. The genes are TRBV3-1 and TRBJ2-3, with 11 bases identical to TRBD1. The ends lost 3 bases at V and 4 bases at J; junction bases unmatched: 9. Germline values: CDR1 LGHDT, CDR2 YNNKEL (reference sequence). The CDR3 loop spans 17 amino acids.

This clonotype has ten or more counts. V gene TRBV28 combines with J gene TRBJ2-7; 8 positions match TRBD1. In germline, CDR1 is MDHEN, CDR2 SYDVKM. Trimming removed 6 bases from V and 0 bases from J; junction bases left unmatched: 7. This CDR3 has 15 amino acids. The CDR3: CASRRQGPNSYEQYF. Here the CDR3 DNA reads TGTGCCAGCAGGAGACAGGGGCCTAACTCCTACGAGCAGTACTTC. The full variable domain, in which reference TRBV28 and TRBJ2-7 provide the parts outside the CDR3, is DVKVTQSSRYLVKRTGEKVFLECVQDMDHENMFWYRQDPGLGLRLIYFSYDVKMKEKGDIPEGYSVSREKKERFSLILESASTNQTSMYLCASRRQGPNSYEQYFGPGTRLTVT.

For this clonotype: Possible read error: a much larger clone is one base away. The gene calls are TRBV14 and TRBJ2-3, with D uncertain. The CDR3 spans 15 residues. Germline V lookup: CDR1 SGHDN, CDR2 FVKESK. V dropped 2 bases and J dropped 8 bases, with 17 bases sitting between them. The CDR3 spells CASSQLTWAKGTQYF. Written as DNA, the CDR3 is TGTGCCAGCAGCCAATTGACCTGGGCCAAGGGTACGCAGTATTTT.

The V and J genes are TRBV5-6 and TRBJ1-2; no reliable D call. The germline V gene has CDR1 SGHDT and CDR2 YYEEEE. CDR3 length equals 14 residues. Trimming took 0 bases from V and 3 from J, leaving 9 bases between them. The CDR3 sequence is CASSLDPADYGYTF. CDR3 in DNA: TGTGCCAGCAGCTTGGATCCCGCCGACTATGGCTACACCTTC. The full variable domain, completed using reference TRBV5-6 and TRBJ1-2, is DAGVTQSPTHLIKTRGQQVTLRCSPKSGHDTVSWYQQALGQGPQFIFQYYEEEERQRGNFPDRFSGHQFPNYSSELNVNALLLGDSALYLCASSLDPADYGYTFGSGTRLTVV.

As regards this clonotype: This may come from a read error, since a much larger clone is one base off. This is likely a read error, given that the CDR3 carries no conserved phenylalanine or tryptophan at its end. V and J are TRBV28 and TRBJ2-7, with D possibly matching TRBD1 (5 bases). This CDR3 contains 12 residues. Between the trimmed V and J ends, which lost 6 bases and 5 bases, there was a span of 11 bases. Per the germline V gene, CDR1 is MDHEN and CDR2 is SYDVKM. CDR3 sequence reads: CASSLQGHEQYS. CDR3 DNA sequence: TGTGCCAGCAGCCTTCAGGGCCACGAGCAGTACTCC.

This clonotype was observed a few times. The chain couples TRBV6-1 to TRBJ2-7; 7 bases match TRBD2. The CDR3 covers 15 residues. With V trimmed by 3 bases and J by 0 bases, 5 bases remained unmatched. The germline CDR1 and CDR2 sequences are MNHNS and SASEGT. CDR3 sequence reads: CASSELAESSYEQYF. The CDR3 DNA sequence: TGTGCCAGCAGTGAGCTAGCGGAGTCCTCCTACGAGCAGTACTTC.

Points on this clonotype: A clone one base away is much larger, so this may be a read error. V is TRBV20-1 and J is TRBJ2-7, with 14 bases aligning to TRBD2. The CDR3 covers 16 residues. The germline gives CDR1 DFQATT, CDR2 SNEGSKA (reference sequence). The DNA for the CDR3 is TGCAGTGCGCGACTAGCGGGAGGGATCGTCTCCTACGACCAGTACTTC. Residues: CSARLAGGIVSYDQYF.

Many counts were recorded for this clonotype. This rearrangement joins TRBV6-2 or TRBV6-3 to TRBJ2-2; maybe TRBD1 (5 bases). This CDR3 comprises 13 residues. Trimming stripped 6 bases from V and 1 base from J, with 6 bases between. Germline assignment: CDR1 MNHEY and CDR2 SVGEGT. The CDR3 bases are TGTGCCAGCAGGGGGCTGAACACCGGGGAGCTGTTTTTT. Translating it yields CASRGLNTGELFF.

About this clonotype itself: Given a much more abundant clone one base away, this may be a read error. The CDR3 nucleotides read TGTGCCGGCAGTTTGTCTAGCGGGAGGGACGGGGAGCTGTTTTTT. Protein sequence: CAGSLSSGRDGELFF. The chain uses TRBV28 and TRBJ2-2; 12 nucleotides match TRBD2. The CDR3 has 15 amino acids. CDR1 and CDR2 (germline): MDHEN, SYDVKM.

This clonotype was observed at least ten times. The chain combines TRBV7-3 with TRBJ2-1; 10 positions match TRBD2. CDR3 length equals 15 residues. The ends lost 2 bases at V and 6 bases at J; junction bases unmatched: 4. Germline CDR1 reads SGHTA; CDR2 reads FQGTGA. CDR3 sequence reads: CASSLGTSGTNEQFF. In DNA, the CDR3 is TGTGCCAGCAGCTTAGGCACTAGCGGGACCAATGAGCAGTTCTTC.

This clonotype was counted ten times or more. V gene TRBV29-1 combines with J gene TRBJ2-1; 10 nucleotides line up with TRBD2. The length of the CDR3 is 14 residues. J gave up 3 bases and V 2 bases, and 1 base lay outside the gene matches. CDR1 is SQVTM and CDR2 is ANQGSEA in the germline V gene. The chain's CDR3 is CSVETSGIYNEQFF. The CDR3 nucleotides read TGCAGCGTTGAAACTAGCGGGATCTACAATGAGCAGTTCTTC.

As to this clonotype: This CDR3 fails to terminate in the conserved phenylalanine or tryptophan, so it likely reflects a read error. The chain combines TRBV18 with TRBJ2-3; weak D call: TRBD2 (5 bases). The CDR3 is made up of 14 amino acids. V lost 5 bases and J lost 2, with 11 bases in between. Per the germline V gene, CDR1 is KGHSH and CDR2 is LQKENI. The CDR3 DNA reads TGTGCCAGCTCAGGACTTTCTGACACAGATACGCAGTATTAT. This gives the protein CASSGLSDTDTQYY.

The table lists this clonotype with many counts. The CDR3 sequence: CAWSGPSMQYF. The CDR3 nucleotides are TGTGCCTGGAGTGGACCGTCCATGCAGTATTTT. J is TRBJ2-3 and V is TRBV30; D not certain. Germline CDR1 GTSNPN, CDR2 SVGIG (reference sequence). The CDR3 sequence is 11 residues long. The V and J ends lost 1 base and 11 bases respectively, with 10 bases between them.

This clonotype showed up many times. This chain joins TRBV5-1 and TRBJ2-1; D unclear. Germline-derived CDR1 and CDR2 are SGHRS and YFSETQ. The CDR3 totals 15 residues. The V end was cut by 7 bases, the J end by 5 bases, with 19 bases between. CDR3: CASDKLMVSDNEQFF. The CDR3 DNA reads TGCGCCAGCGACAAGCTAATGGTCAGCGACAATGAGCAGTTCTTC.

This clonotype showed up just a few times. The chain combines TRBV4-1 with TRBJ2-7; D is ambiguous. V was shortened by 3 bases and J by 0 bases, with 12 bases between the two germline ends. Per the germline V gene, CDR1 is MGHRA and CDR2 is YSYEKL. CDR3 size: 15 residues. CDR3 sequence (DNA): TGCGCCAGCAGCCACTTTACGACTGGCTCCTACGAGCAGTACTTC. Its translation: CASSHFTTGSYEQYF.